Listed below are T cell receptor beta chains from one sample, sequenced in a study of blood T cells in healthy people across ages. TCRdb processed the 5' RACE reads anew with MiXCR; each CDR3 protein has one entry. This sample has hundreds of thousands of distinct CDR3 sequences, with roughly three fifths found just once. The sample comprised blood. These receptors all stem from a man between 35 and 55 years old in good health. The CDR3 runs from the conserved cysteine through the conserved F or W. A D gene is named only where the DNA matches it firmly. Size is omitted from some rows. Given values are once, few, many or a class for expanded clones.

>TRBJ1-2|TRBV7-2|TRBD1|once
TGTGCCAGCACCAGAATCGTAACAGGGGGCGTAAACTATGGCTACACCTTC
CASTRIVTGGVNYGYTF
>TRBJ2-3|TRBV5-1|-|-
TGCGCCAGCAGCTTGGCCCGACGGCTGGCTACGCAGTATTTT
CASSLARRLATQYF
>TRBJ2-2|TRBV7-2|TRBD2|-
TGTGCCAGCAGCTCCAGAGGGACTAGCGGACCAGGAGGGGAGCTGTTTTTT
CASSSRGTSGPGGELFF
>TRBJ2-3|TRBV10-3|-|-
TGTGCCATCAGTGACGTCGGAGATACGCAGTATTTT
CAISDVGDTQYF
>TRBJ2-3|TRBV3-1|-|-
TGTGCCAGCAGCCAAGTCCGGGGGCCCGGAGATACGCAGTATTTT
CASSQVRGPGDTQYF
>TRBJ2-3|TRBV28|TRBD2|once
TGTGCCAGCAGTTTTAGAGGGGCCGGGACTAGCGGGTCAGATACGCAGTATTTT
CASSFRGAGTSGSDTQYF
>TRBJ1-6|TRBV27|-|-
TGTGCCGAGATAGACAGCCACCTCCACTTT
CAEIDSHLHF
>TRBJ2-3|TRBV2|TRBD1|-
TGTGCCAGCAGTGCGACAGGGGACTCCACAGATACGCAGTATTTT
CASSATGDSTDTQYF
>TRBJ2-2|TRBV7-3|-|many
TGTGCCAGCAGCTTAACCAGAAACACCGGGGAGCTGTTTTTT
CASSLTRNTGELFF
>TRBJ1-5|TRBV12-3/TRBV12-4|-|-
TGTGCCAGCAGTTTACACGGGGGCGCGGAGCAGCCCCAGCATTTT
CASSLHGGAEQPQHF
>TRBJ2-7|TRBV12-3/TRBV12-4|-|-
TGTGCCAGCAGTGGTGGTGATAGGTACGAGCAGTACTTC
CASSGGDRYEQYF
>TRBJ2-2|TRBV5-4|-|-
TGTGTCAGCAGCCTCCCTCACCAAACGAACACCGGGGAGCTGTTTTTT
CVSSLPHQTNTGELFF
>TRBJ2-7|TRBV6-4|-|-
TGTGCCAGCAGCGGAGGAGTCTACAATGAGCAGTACTTC
CASSGGVYNEQYF
>TRBJ1-5|TRBV28|-|few
TGTGCCAGCACCCCCTCTGCGGGACTTAGCAATCAGCCCCAGCATTTT
CASTPSAGLSNQPQHF
>TRBJ2-5|TRBV20-1|TRBD2|-
TGCAGTGCTAGAGAGCGGGGGGGCGTCAATGAGCAGTACTTC
CSARERGGVNEQYF
>TRBJ2-3|TRBV4-3|TRBD1|-
TGCGCCAGCAGCCAAAGAGGACAGGGCCGCACAGATACGCAGTATTTT
CASSQRGQGRTDTQYF
>TRBJ2-5|TRBV6-1|TRBD1|-
TGTGCCAGCAGTGATATCAGGACAGGGGCAGAGACCCAGTACTTC
CASSDIRTGAETQYF
>TRBJ1-2|TRBV7-9|-|few
TGTGCCAGCAGAGGGGGGAACTATGGCTACACCTTC
CASRGGNYGYTF
>TRBJ2-5|TRBV29-1|TRBD2|-
TGCAGCGTTGAGGACAGCGGGAGAGAGACCCAGTACTTC
CSVEDSGRETQYF
>TRBJ2-1|TRBV5-1|TRBD1|-
TGCGCCAGCAGCTCCGGGACAGGGAGGAATAAGCAGTTCTTC
CASSSGTGRNKQFF
>TRBJ2-3|TRBV27|TRBD1|-
TGTGCCAGCAGTTTACGGGAGGGACAGGGGGCTGAAGATACGCAGTATTTT
CASSLREGQGAEDTQYF
>TRBJ2-7|TRBV29-1|TRBD1|few
TGCAGCGTTGAAGATCTGAAGACAGGGGAGTTGGCCTACGAGCAGTACTTC
CSVEDLKTGELAYEQYF
>TRBJ2-1|TRBV14|TRBD2|-
TGTGCCAGCAGCTTCATTAGCGGGCTTATTAATGAGCAGTTCTTC
CASSFISGLINEQFF
>TRBJ1-6|TRBV27|TRBD1|-
TGTGCCAGCGCAGGGGGGACTTCACCCCTCCACTTT
CASAGGTSPLHF
>TRBJ1-2|TRBV6-5|-|-
TGTGCCAGCAGTTACTCGTTTACAGTATATGTGGATGGCTACACCTTC
CASSYSFTVYVDGYTF
>TRBJ2-5|TRBV14|-|-
TGTGCCAGCAGCCAAGATCATGGCGGGGCGGGGACCCAGTACTTC
CASSQDHGGAGTQYF
>TRBJ2-7|TRBV27|-|-
TGTGCCAGCAGTTTATCAGTTGGGAGGACCTACGAGCAGTACTTC
CASSLSVGRTYEQYF
>TRBJ2-1|TRBV7-2|-|-
TGTGCCAGCAGCCTCTGGGGCGGTCATGAGCAGTTCTTC
CASSLWGGHEQFF
>TRBJ2-3|TRBV29-1|TRBD2|-
TGCAGCGTTGAACCCCTGAGACTAGCGGCCGACACAGATACGCAGTATTTT
CSVEPLRLAADTDTQYF
>TRBJ2-5|TRBV7-9|TRBD2|-
TGTGCCAGCAGCTTCGGGCGGGGGGAAGAGACCCAGTACTTC
CASSFGRGEETQYF
>TRBJ2-3|TRBV7-6|-|-
TGTGCCAGCAGCATCTTAGGAGCGCAGTATTTT
CASSILGAQYF
>TRBJ1-2|TRBV20-1|TRBD1|-
TGCAGTGCTCTAGGACAGGATGCTTCCTACACCTTC
CSALGQDASYTF
>TRBJ1-2|TRBV2|-|-
TGTGCCAGCAGTGCAACACAGGACTATGGCTACACCTTC
CASSATQDYGYTF
>TRBJ2-5|TRBV6-1|-|-
TGTGCCAGCAGGGAACCGGGGCAGACAGAGACCCAGTACTTC
CASREPGQTETQYF
>TRBJ1-2|TRBV6-5|-|once
TGTGCCAGCAGGCTATTCCGGGACTCGGGCTATGGCTACACCTTC
CASRLFRDSGYGYTF
>TRBJ2-1|TRBV7-3|-|many
TGTGCCAGCAGCTTAGGGGGAGGTAATGAGCAGTTCTTC
CASSLGGGNEQFF
>TRBJ2-3|TRBV20-1|-|-
TGCAGTGCTAGTCTTCAGGACAGATACACAGATACGCAGTATTTT
CSASLQDRYTDTQYF
>TRBJ2-5|TRBV10-2|-|few
TGCGCCACCAGAGCCGGGACCGAGGGGACCCAGTACTTC
CATRAGTEGTQYF
>TRBJ2-3|TRBV20-1|TRBD2|-
TGCAGTGCTAGAGGGTCGCGCCGGCGGGAGGGCCTCTTAGGGACAGATACGCAGTATTTT
CSARGSRRREGLLGTDTQYF
>TRBJ2-1|TRBV2|TRBD2|-
TGTGCCAGCCACGAGGGACTAGCTTCCCGTGAGCAGTTCTTC
CASHEGLASREQFF
>TRBJ2-3|TRBV11-2|-|-
TGTGCCAGCAGCTTAGGCCCTCGCGACACAGATACGCAGTATTTT
CASSLGPRDTDTQYF
>TRBJ2-3|TRBV20-1|TRBD1|-
TGCAGTCAGCTCGGACAGGGAAGAATTATTAGCACAGATACGCAGTATTTT
CSQLGQGRIISTDTQYF
>TRBJ2-1|TRBV7-2|TRBD2|-
TGTGCCAGCAGCAATAGCGGGAGTTCTCACAATGAGCAGTTCTTC
CASSNSGSSHNEQFF
>TRBJ1-6|TRBV7-6|-|-
TGTGCCAGCAGCCTCGAACACGGAGCTTCAAATTCACCCCTCCACTTT
CASSLEHGASNSPLHF
>TRBJ2-7|TRBV20-1|-|few
TGCAGTGCTAGAGGAATATCGGAGGGAACCTACGAGCAGTACTTC
CSARGISEGTYEQYF
>TRBJ1-2|TRBV5-1|-|few
TGCGCCAGCAGCTTGGTATGGGACGGACTGGATGGCTACACCTTC
CASSLVWDGLDGYTF
>TRBJ2-4|TRBV7-8|TRBD1|-
TGTGCCAGCAGCTGGACAGGGGGCTTGGCCAAAAACATTCAGTACTTC
CASSWTGGLAKNIQYF
>TRBJ2-3|TRBV7-2|-|-
TGTGCCAGCAGCTCCTTCAGGGTACTCACAGATACGCAGTATTTT
CASSSFRVLTDTQYF
>TRBJ2-5|TRBV5-1|TRBD1|few
TGCGCCAGCAGCTCTGAATTCCGGGACAGGGAAGAGACCCAGTACTTC
CASSSEFRDREETQYF
>TRBJ1-2|TRBV29-1|-|few
TGCAGCGTTGAATGGGAGACCAACTATGGCTACACCTTC
CSVEWETNYGYTF
>TRBJ2-7|TRBV29-1|-|few
TGCAGCGTTGGGGCCTCCTACGAGCAGTACTTC
CSVGASYEQYF
>TRBJ2-3|TRBV12-3/TRBV12-4|-|-
TGTGCCAGCAGACAGGGCGGGGATCTAGTCTCTAGCACAGATACGCAGTATTTT
CASRQGGDLVSSTDTQYF
>TRBJ2-1|TRBV15|-|few
TGTGCCACCAGCAGAGGACAAGGTTCTCGGGAGCAGTTCTTC
CATSRGQGSREQFF
>TRBJ1-1|TRBV13|-|once
TGTGCCAGCAGCCGGAAGCGTGGTGGAGATATGAACACTGAAGCTTTCTTT
CASSRKRGGDMNTEAFF
>TRBJ1-2|TRBV20-1|TRBD1|-
TGCAGTGCTGGGACAGGGTGGGTGGACTATGGCTACACCTTC
CSAGTGWVDYGYTF
>TRBJ2-1|TRBV12-3/TRBV12-4|TRBD2|-
TGTGCCAGCAGTGTACTAGCGGGGGGGCGCAATGAGCAGTTCTTC
CASSVLAGGRNEQFF
>TRBJ1-5|TRBV3-1|-|-
TGTGCCAGCAGCCAAGATGGGCGGTTTCAGCCCCAGCATTTT
CASSQDGRFQPQHF
>TRBJ2-7|TRBV6-1|-|-
TGTGCCAGCAGCCCGCAGAGAGAGTCCTACGAGCAGTACTTC
CASSPQRESYEQYF
>TRBJ2-3|TRBV27|-|-
TGTGCCAGCAGTTTATTTTCGGCTAGCACAGATACGCAGTATTTT
CASSLFSASTDTQYF
>TRBJ1-2|TRBV7-6|TRBD1|-
TGTGCCAGCAGCCCCCGGATAACGGAAGGGGGCCACGAAAACTATGGCTACACCTTC
CASSPRITEGGHENYGYTF